This record looks at one T cell receptor (beta chain) sequence and its context. This clonotype showed up many times. There is no known antigen for this receptor. No base quality values were provided; no much bigger clone lies one nucleotide off. The donors were a few dozen Caucasian individuals from Russia, aged roughly 6 to 100 years, who were systemically healthy. Each donor gave 8 to 10 milliliters of peripheral blood, drawn into EDTA-treated Vacutainer tubes. PBMCs were isolated by Ficoll-Paque density-gradient centrifugation, with at least 6.5 million obtained per sample. Trizol reagent was used to extract total RNA from PBMCs, with at least 6 micrograms per sample. The percentages of naive CD45RAhigh/CD27high T cells were determined by flow cytometry on a PBMC aliquot from every donor. These data come from a study of blood T cells in healthy people across ages (dated by TCRdb to the mid-2010s). About the investigation overall: In model experiments, template switching captured about one uniquely barcoded TCR beta cDNA molecule for every two T cells. For two donors (one aged 18 to 29 and one aged 80 or older), the study analyzed two additional independent replicas of 1 million unique cDNA reads from the same blood draw. Age-related changes in TCR beta repertoire diversity were measured in the study by deep sequencing normalized with unique cDNA molecular identifiers. Donors of different ages were randomly distributed across sequencing lanes to avoid experimental bias. The donors were split into four age groups: young (average around 15 years), middle-aged (more than 35), aged (roughly 60) and long-lived (approximately 80). Paper-wide results and their limitations: Observed TCR beta diversity per million T cells fell roughly linearly with age, and a significant reduction was already apparent by age about 43. Compared with the aged group, the long-lived group had more naive CD4+ T cells, fewer expanded clones and increased TCR diversity, a pattern suggesting age selection. Total diversity estimates from one million sequenced T cells were considered lower bounds and underestimates. Conclusive comparison of naive and antigen-experienced compartments was prevented by the profiling of bulk unsorted PBMCs. Because the CMV infection status of the donors was unknown, age-related changes in expanded clonotypes may potentially have been confounded. Observed TCR beta diversity correlated strongly with the percentage of naive T cells measured by flow cytometry.

The library relied on 5' RACE. Sequenced using an Illumina HiSeq 2500. A second 7 to 11 cycle PCR used a sample-barcoded 5' primer and a J-beta primer mix. A template-switch 5' adaptor carrying 12 random nucleotides introduced a unique molecular identifier onto each TCR beta cDNA molecule. Each sample yielded at least 2.5 million CDR3-containing paired-end reads. All of the RNA was converted into first-strand cDNA using the Mint cDNA synthesis kit, with a TRBC-specific oligonucleotide serving as the primer. All cDNA was treated with uracil-DNA glycosylase and then went through a first 18-cycle PCR with the universal primers M1SS and BC2_uni_R. Processing in the source paper ran as follows. Each sample was normalized by randomly selecting 1 million high-quality reads, each carrying a distinct molecular identifier. Reads sharing molecular identifiers were discarded rather than binned into consensus sequences. MiTCR, set to a Q25 quality threshold and the strictest error-elimination algorithm, was used for CDR3 identification, clonotype clustering and error correction. A nonparametric unseen species model using Euler transformation provided a lower-bound estimate of total TCR beta diversity. TCRdb reprocessed the public reads (quality trimming at Q25 with fastp, clone calling with MiXCR) and kept in-frame beta chains. Rows matching on CDR3 protein sequence are summarized as one entry with the most common DNA and genes. The V and J calls follow TCRdb's processing rather than the paper's. In all, the sample holds fewer than 950,000 distinct CDR3 sequences, and roughly 34% of those were seen once. Of the sample, about an eighth is held by the ten largest clones.

V drops 0 bases and J drops 6 bases, leaving 10 bases in between. There are 14 amino acids in the CDR3, from cysteine to phenylalanine inclusive. The kept DNA is CDR3 alone, 42 bases in frame from the first base. From the germline V gene (reference sequence), CDR1 is MNHNY and CDR2 is SVGAGI. The TCR comes from a man younger than 35 in good health. Source material: blood. The chain is made from TRBV6-6 and TRBJ2-3; possibly the D gene is TRBD1, per 5 matching bases. The nucleotides are TGTGCCAGCAGTTACTCAGGGGATCGTGATACGCAGTATTTT. This codes for CASSYSGDRDTQYF.